This T cell receptor beta chain was captured in a study of glioma-infiltrating T cells after dendritic cell vaccination. Points from the study as a whole: Survival was not directly related to TCR clonality in these patients.

Trimming removed 1 base at V and 4 bases at J, with 14 bases between. The CDR3 length is 16 residues. From germline, CDR1 is SEHNR and CDR2 FQNEAQ (reference sequence). In the case of this clone: Antigen unknown.

As to time point: after dendritic cell vaccination, including at tumor progression/relapse. All glioblastoma patients lacked an isocitrate dehydrogenase mutation. Sequenced by immunoSEQ multiplex PCR; TCRdb stores in-frame clones only, minus some. The table lists some 99,000 clones, 65% to 85% of them singletons. The chain recombines TRBV7-9 with TRBJ1-5; D might be TRBD1 (5 bases). This receptor was taken from a human donor with glioblastoma. The sample was blood, taken after dendritic cell vaccination. The CDR3 sequence is CASSLEGSKGNQPQHF. CDR3 DNA sequence: TGTGCCAGCAGCTTAGAGGGATCCAAGGGGAATCAGCCCCAGCATTTT.